These T cell receptor beta chains were read from a single sample in a study of early T cells in non-severe SARS-CoV-2 infection. TCRdb re-called the 5' RACE reads with MiXCR, one entry per CDR3 protein. The sample shows tens of thousands of distinct CDR3 sequences, 9.5% to 15% of them seen only once. Sequenced input: whole blood. The receptor set was obtained from an adult who was a healthcare worker with PCR-confirmed SARS-CoV-2 infection or an uninfected control (not recorded which). CDR3s include the opening cysteine and the closing phenylalanine or tryptophan. D genes are given only for firm matches. Rows may omit the clone size; those that give it use once, few, many or a size class.

CASTLGTGGFHEQYF | TGTGCCAGCACCCTAGGGACAGGGGGCTTTCACGAGCAGTACTTC | TRBD1 | NA | TRBJ2-7 | TRBV28
CASSRTGADNQPQHF | TGCGCCAGCAGCAGGACAGGGGCGGACAATCAGCCCCAGCATTTT | TRBD1 | NA | TRBJ1-5 | TRBV5-1
CASRPSPNLSTDTQYF | TGTGCCAGCAGACCTAGTCCTAACTTAAGCACAGATACGCAGTATTTT | NA | NA | TRBJ2-3 | TRBV6-1
CASSTAGTGAYEQYF | TGCGCCAGCAGTACTGCCGGGACAGGGGCCTACGAGCAGTACTTC | TRBD1 | NA | TRBJ2-7 | TRBV5-1
CASSQGHAETQYF | TGTGCCAGCAGCCAGGGCCACGCGGAGACCCAGTACTTC | NA | many | TRBJ2-5 | TRBV7-8
CASSFSGSAAEQFF | TGTGCCAGCAGTTTCTCCGGGTCCGCGGCTGAGCAGTTCTTC | NA | NA | TRBJ2-1 | TRBV27
CASSGAGVEQYF | TGTGCCAGCAGCGGGGCAGGGGTCGAGCAGTACTTC | NA | NA | TRBJ2-7 | TRBV5-4
CASSESGGRGEQYF | TGTGCCAGCAGTGAATCAGGGGGAAGGGGCGAGCAGTACTTC | TRBD1 | few | TRBJ2-7 | TRBV2
CASSQGRSQPQHF | TGTGCCAGCAGCCAAGGGAGGTCCCAGCCCCAGCATTTT | NA | NA | TRBJ1-5 | TRBV3-1
CSAETDAYEQYF | TGCAGTGCCGAAACAGATGCCTACGAGCAGTACTTC | NA | few | TRBJ2-7 | TRBV20-1
CATQGTSGWGNEQFF | TGTGCCACCCAAGGGACTAGCGGCTGGGGGAATGAGCAGTTCTTC | TRBD2 | NA | TRBJ2-1 | TRBV7-9
CASIFYQGLTDSPLHF | TGTGCCAGCATCTTCTACCAAGGACTGACAGATTCACCCCTCCATTTT | NA | few | TRBJ1-6 | TRBV7-9
CASSLSTSPTDTQYF | TGTGCCAGCAGCTTAAGTACTAGCCCTACAGATACGCAGTATTTT | NA | few | TRBJ2-3 | TRBV7-3
CASSVGQGPYEQYF | TGTGCCAGCAGCGTTGGACAGGGGCCCTACGAGCAGTACTTC | TRBD1 | few | TRBJ2-7 | TRBV9
CALTGTATGELFF | TGTGCCCTTACAGGGACGGCCACCGGGGAGCTGTTTTTT | NA | NA | TRBJ2-2 | TRBV7-8
CASSPSSGRVGEQYF | TGTGCCAGCAGCCCCTCTAGCGGGAGGGTAGGCGAGCAGTACTTC | TRBD2 | many | TRBJ2-7 | TRBV7-6
CASSLQGFTEAFF | TGCGCCAGCAGCTTACAAGGGTTCACTGAAGCTTTCTTT | NA | many | TRBJ1-1 | TRBV5-1
CASMGYFQETQYF | TGTGCCAGCATGGGGTACTTCCAAGAGACCCAGTACTTC | NA | many | TRBJ2-5 | TRBV2
CSVITRGQETQYF | TGCAGCGTCATAACTAGGGGCCAAGAGACCCAGTACTTC | NA | many | TRBJ2-5 | TRBV29-1
CASSPSAGLTYNEQFF | TGTGCCAGCTCACCGTCAGCAGGGTTGACTTACAATGAGCAGTTCTTC | NA | NA | TRBJ2-1 | TRBV18
CASSSLGLAGGYEQYF | TGTGCCAGCAGCTCCCTTGGACTAGCGGGAGGCTACGAGCAGTACTTC | TRBD2 | many | TRBJ2-7 | TRBV7-2
CASRPELAGGDEQYF | TGTGCCAGCAGACCCGAACTAGCGGGAGGGGATGAGCAGTACTTC | TRBD2 | many | TRBJ2-7 | TRBV6-5
CASVQERGETQYF | TGTGCCAGTGTCCAGGAGAGAGGGGAGACCCAGTACTTC | NA | many | TRBJ2-5 | TRBV2
CSATGTSDNEQFF | TGCAGTGCTACCGGGACTAGCGACAACGAGCAGTTCTTC | TRBD2 | NA | TRBJ2-1 | TRBV20-1
CSAQRNTEAFF | TGCAGTGCACAGAGGAACACTGAAGCTTTCTTT | NA | few | TRBJ1-1 | TRBV20-1
CASSPRGPYNTEAFF | TGTGCCAGCTCACCACGGGGGCCCTACAACACTGAAGCTTTCTTT | NA | NA | TRBJ1-1 | TRBV18
CSAGRTRKETQYF | TGCAGTGCTGGGAGGACAAGGAAAGAGACCCAGTACTTC | NA | few | TRBJ2-5 | TRBV20-1
CASTTGGTTYGYTF | TGTGCCAGCACCACCGGGGGGACGACCTATGGCTACACCTTC | NA | NA | TRBJ1-2 | TRBV12-3/TRBV12-4
CASSFTGEGGYTF | TGTGCCAGCAGCTTCACAGGGGAGGGTGGCTACACCTTC | TRBD1 | NA | TRBJ1-2 | TRBV7-3
CASSLVREQFF | TGTGCCAGCAGTTTAGTCAGGGAGCAGTTCTTC | NA | NA | TRBJ2-1 | TRBV28
CASSQGGWNEQYF | TGTGCCAGCAGCCAGGGGGGGTGGAACGAGCAGTACTTC | NA | NA | TRBJ2-7 | TRBV11-3
CASSQEGLAGGEGQYF | TGTGCCAGCAGCCAAGAAGGGCTAGCGGGAGGGGAGGGGCAGTACTTC | TRBD2 | few | TRBJ2-7 | TRBV4-2
CASSTHRGLESNYGYTF | TGTGCCAGTAGTACGCACAGGGGGCTAGAATCTAACTATGGCTACACCTTC | TRBD1 | many | TRBJ1-2 | TRBV19
CATSGLNSGKPDTQYF | TGTGCCACCAGTGGCCTGAATAGCGGGAAACCCGATACGCAGTATTTT | TRBD2 | many | TRBJ2-3 | TRBV24-1
CASILLAGRPDEQYF | TGTGCCAGCATTTTACTAGCGGGCCGTCCAGACGAGCAGTACTTC | TRBD2 | few | TRBJ2-7 | TRBV7-2
CSVKRSPAEQYF | TGCAGCGTTAAGCGGTCTCCTGCCGAGCAGTACTTC | NA | few | TRBJ2-7 | TRBV29-1
CASSQVIGAGGPRRMNEQFF | TGTGCCAGCAGCCAAGTCATCGGAGCGGGAGGGCCACGGAGGATGAATGAGCAGTTCTTC | TRBD2 | NA | TRBJ2-1 | TRBV3-1
CSVERGGEKLFF | TGCAGCGTTGAAAGGGGTGGTGAAAAACTGTTTTTT | NA | NA | TRBJ1-4 | TRBV29-1
CASSLRTPGGGSSYNSPLHF | TGCGCCAGCAGCCTCCGGACCCCGGGAGGGGGCAGCTCCTATAATTCACCCCTCCACTTT | TRBD1 | NA | TRBJ1-6 | TRBV4-1
CASSESLAGDTDTQYF | TGCGCCAGCAGTGAGTCGCTAGCGGGAGACACAGATACGCAGTATTTT | TRBD2 | many | TRBJ2-3 | TRBV10-2
CASSTPSGARSNQPQHF | TGTGCCAGCAGTACCCCGTCGGGGGCGCGGAGCAATCAGCCCCAGCATTTT | NA | NA | TRBJ1-5 | TRBV12-3/TRBV12-4
CASSPSPFSYNEQFF | TGTGCCAGCAGCCCTAGCCCTTTCTCCTACAATGAGCAGTTCTTC | NA | NA | TRBJ2-1 | TRBV6-5
CSQRSGDIQYF | TGCAGTCAACGCTCAGGAGACATTCAGTACTTC | NA | NA | TRBJ2-4 | TRBV20-1
CASSYSVGLEEQFF | TGTGCCAGCAGTTACTCCGTCGGTCTTGAGGAGCAGTTCTTC | NA | NA | TRBJ2-1 | TRBV6-5
CSAGGLAGGIIQYF | TGCAGTGCTGGCGGACTAGCGGGAGGTATCATTCAGTACTTC | TRBD2 | many | TRBJ2-4 | TRBV20-1
CATSIDRNTEAFF | TGTGCCACCAGCATAGACAGGAACACTGAAGCTTTCTTT | NA | many | TRBJ1-1 | TRBV15
CASSVGRISSYNEQFF | TGTGCCAGCAGCGTTGGACGGATAAGCTCCTACAATGAGCAGTTCTTC | NA | NA | TRBJ2-1 | TRBV7-3
CASSESVETQYF | TGTGCCAGCAGTGAGTCAGTGGAGACCCAGTACTTC | NA | NA | TRBJ2-5 | TRBV2
CASSLSRGEQYF | TGTGCCAGCAGCTTGAGCAGGGGCGAGCAGTACTTC | NA | NA | TRBJ2-7 | TRBV7-8